This passage covers 29 T cell receptor beta chains from one sample sequenced in a study of blood T cells in healthy people across ages. Primers used in a second PCR of about 6 to 12 cycles were a sample-barcoded 5' primer and a J-beta primer mix. TCRdb fed the 5' RACE reads into MiXCR, producing one record per CDR3 protein. The top ten hold 20% to 30% of the sample, which has some 780,000 distinct CDR3 sequences, more than 55% seen once. Sequencing was done on a sample of blood. The origin of the receptors is a man in his forties or fifties in good health.

This clonotype was observed a handful of times. Given a much more abundant clone one base away, this may be a read error. This chain uses TRBV11-1 with TRBJ2-1; tentative D call: TRBD2 (5 bases). The CDR3 runs 17 residues. The ends were cut back, 4 bases at V and 0 bases at J, with 16 bases in the middle. Germline V lookup: CDR1 SGHAT, CDR2 FQDESV (reference sequence). CDR3 protein: CASSSRLVGSSYNEQFF. The CDR3 bases are TGTGCCAGCAGCTCACGATTGGTGGGGAGCTCCTACAATGAGCAGTTCTTC.

This chain connects TRBV5-1 to TRBJ1-2; D remains ambiguous. Germline V lookup: CDR1 SGHRS, CDR2 YFSETQ. The CDR3 covers 13 residues. With 6 bases removed from V and 2 bases from J, the gap between germline ends came to 11 bases. The CDR3 nucleotides are TGCGCCAGCACTATGGACGGCAACTATGGCTACACCTTC. It is translated as CASTMDGNYGYTF.

The chain has TRBV12-5 and TRBJ2-3; either TRBD1 or TRBD2 may supply D (5 bases each). The CDR3 is made up of 15 amino acids. V was clipped by 1 base and J by 2 bases, with 10 bases between them. Germline CDR1 LGHNT, CDR2 FRNRAP. The CDR3 DNA reads TGTGCTAGTGGTTTGGGTCAGGGACCCACAGATACGCAGTATTTT. Encoded protein: CASGLGQGPTDTQYF.

The V gene is TRBV7-9, the J gene TRBJ2-7; 9 bases match TRBD1. Per the germline V gene, CDR1 is SEHNR and CDR2 is FQNEAQ (reference sequence). The CDR3 totals 16 residues. Unmatched junction bases numbered 13, after V lost 3 bases and J lost 7 bases. The CDR3 region has the DNA TGTGCCAGCAGCTTTCTTGCCGGGACAGGGAATCTAGAGCAGTACTTC. Amino acid sequence: CASSFLAGTGNLEQYF. The whole variable domain, filled in from reference TRBV7-9 and TRBJ2-7, reads DTGVSQNPRHKITKRGQNVTFRCDPISEHNRLYWYRQTLGQGPEFLTYFQNEAQLEKSRLLSDRFSAERPKGSFSTLEIQRTEQGDSAMYLCASSFLAGTGNLEQYFGPGTRLTVT.

The chain couples TRBV12-3 or TRBV12-4 to TRBJ1-3; D call uncertain. Trimming removed 6 bases at V and 4 bases at J, with 13 bases between. The CDR3 is made up of 14 amino acids. The CDR3 DNA follows: TGTGCCAGCAGCCCGACCCAGATCGGAAACACCATATATTTT. Protein product: CASSPTQIGNTIYF.

The genes are TRBV28 and TRBJ2-1, with TRBD2 matching 10 bases. Germline CDR1 is MDHEN and CDR2 is SYDVKM. With 3 bases clipped from V and 10 bases from J, the junction kept 9 bases outside the gene matches. This CDR3 is built from 15 residues. CDR3 protein: CASSFQASGSREQFF. CDR3 nucleotide sequence: TGTGCCAGCAGTTTTCAGGCTAGCGGGAGTCGGGAGCAGTTCTTC.

This clonotype was detected ten times or more. DNA for the CDR3: TGTGCCAGCAGTTTGGGCAGGGTTACCGAGCAGTACTTC. This codes for CASSLGRVTEQYF. V gene TRBV12-3 or TRBV12-4 combines with J gene TRBJ2-7; TRBD1 is a possible D gene (5 bases). V gave up 3 bases and J gave up 6 bases, with 12 bases separating them. This CDR3 spans 13 amino acids.

This clonotype was seen more than once but under ten times. The rearrangement joins TRBV3-1 to TRBJ2-7, with TRBD2 matching 9 bases. The V gene end was trimmed by 0 bases and the J gene end by 3 bases; junction bases not matched to a gene: 9. Germline lookup yields CDR1 LGHDT and CDR2 YNNKEL (reference sequence). The CDR3 spans 17 residues. CDR3 nucleotides: TGTGCCAGCAGCCAAGATCGGTGGGTACTAGCGGGCTACGAGCAGTACTTC. Protein sequence: CASSQDRWVLAGYEQYF.

This clonotype was seen ten or more times. This chain uses TRBV27 with TRBJ2-3; D unresolved. This CDR3 is 12 amino acids long. Germline CDR1 MNHEY, CDR2 SMNVEV (reference sequence). Trimming left V 6 bases short and J 7 bases short, with 11 bases between. CDR3 amino acids: CASSLVGNTQYF. CDR3 in DNA: TGTGCCAGCAGCTTAGTGGGAAATACGCAGTATTTT.

This clonotype was seen only once. V usage is TRBV12-3 or TRBV12-4 and J usage is TRBJ2-7; TRBD2 might be the D (5 bases). The CDR3 covers 14 residues. The V and J ends lost 5 bases and 5 bases respectively, with 16 bases between them. CDR3 in amino acids: CASSVRGTRNEQYF. DNA of the CDR3: TGTGCCAGCAGTGTTCGGGGTACGAGGAACGAGCAGTACTTC.

This sequence joins TRBV9 and TRBJ2-3; 10 bases fit TRBD1. Germline lookup yields CDR1 SGDLS and CDR2 YYNGEE. Germline trimming cut 0 bases from V and 2 bases from J; bases unmatched to any gene: 3. CDR3 length: 16 amino acids. This chain's CDR3 is CASSVGTGGFTDTQYF. CDR3 sequence (DNA): TGTGCCAGCAGCGTAGGGACAGGGGGATTCACAGATACGCAGTATTTT.

The chain employs TRBV11-2 and TRBJ1-1; D gene uncertain. The V end was cut by 6 bases, the J end by 6 bases, with 17 bases between. CDR1 is SGHAT and CDR2 is FQNNGV in the germline V gene. The CDR3 has 14 residues. The CDR3 nucleotides read TGTGCCAGCAGTCAAAGCAGGATAGGGCCTGAAGCTTTCTTT. It is translated as CASSQSRIGPEAFF.

This clonotype appeared a single time. The chain has TRBV12-3 or TRBV12-4 and TRBJ2-5; D perhaps matches TRBD2 (7 bases). V lost 7 bases to trimming and J lost 6 bases, with 24 bases between them. CDR3 length: 16 amino acids. This chain's CDR3 is CASKARGGGGIQTQYF. For the CDR3, the DNA is TGTGCCAGCAAGGCCCGCGGCGGGGGCGGGATACAGACCCAGTACTTC.

This clonotype showed up just a few times. Here the CDR3 reads CARSDRGASTDTQYF. The CDR3 region has the DNA TGTGCCAGATCGGATCGCGGGGCTAGCACAGATACGCAGTATTTT. J is TRBJ2-3 and V is TRBV9; tentatively, D is TRBD2 (6 bases). Trimming took off 8 bases at V and 0 bases at J, with 16 bases between the two ends. CDR3 length equals 15 residues. Per germline, CDR1 SGDLS and CDR2 YYNGEE.

This clonotype was counted only a few times. This chain connects TRBV29-1 to TRBJ2-1, with 9 positions matching TRBD1. Germline CDR1 is SQVTM and CDR2 is ANQGSEA. Trimming cost V 8 bases and J 5 bases; bases outside gene matches: 16. The CDR3 runs 16 residues. The CDR3, as DNA: TGCAGCTCGACAGGGGGGAGCGGGGCGAGGGACAATGAGCAGTTCTTC. Translated: CSSTGGSGARDNEQFF.

In its sample, this clonotype was seen a few times. V usage is TRBV20-1 and J usage is TRBJ2-7; D may be TRBD1 (5 bases). V dropped 6 bases and J dropped 5 bases, with 14 bases sitting between them. This CDR3 has 12 residues. Germline CDR1 reads DFQATT; CDR2 reads SNEGSKA (reference sequence). DNA for the CDR3: TGCAGTGCCCTAAGGGGTTTAAACGAGCAGTACTTC. Its translation: CSALRGLNEQYF.

This clonotype has more than one count but fewer than ten. The V call is TRBV29-1, the J call TRBJ2-5; D perhaps matches TRBD1 (7 bases). Trimming pared 4 bases from V and 1 base from J, leaving 13 bases between. Germline V gene sequence: CDR1 SQVTM, CDR2 ANQGSEA. CDR3 length: 14 amino acids. The DNA of the CDR3 is TGCAGCGTTGGCGGGACAGCGGCCCAAGAGACCCAGTACTTC. Amino acid sequence: CSVGGTAAQETQYF.

V gene TRBV12-3 or TRBV12-4 combines with J gene TRBJ2-1; the D is unclear. Trimming pared 6 bases from V and 5 bases from J, leaving 17 bases between. This CDR3 is 15 amino acids long. This CDR3 reads CASRPRTVRNNEQFF. The DNA of the CDR3 is TGTGCCAGCAGACCAAGGACCGTTAGAAACAATGAGCAGTTCTTC.

The chain joins TRBV11-2 to TRBJ2-5, with TRBD1 matching over 8 bases. Judging by the DNA end, TRBJ2-7 fits better; the J call may be wrong. This CDR3 is 15 amino acids long. Per germline, CDR1 SGHAT and CDR2 FQNNGV. CDR3 protein: CASSDSGQVRYEQYF. CDR3 DNA: TGTGCCAGCAGCGACTCGGGACAGGTCCGCTACGAGCAGTACTTC.

The chain is built from TRBV21-1 and TRBJ2-3. TRBV21-1 is noted as a pseudogene. The CDR3 is 15 residues long. The CDR3 is CASSKDEQGTDTQYF. The CDR3 region has the DNA TGTGCCAGCAGCAAAGACGAGCAGGGCACAGATACGCAGTATTTT.

This chain uses TRBV7-3 with TRBJ1-2; maybe TRBD1 (5 bases). The CDR3 is 15 amino acids. Germline V gene data show CDR1 as SGHTA and CDR2 as FQGTGA. V was cut by 2 bases and J by 3 bases, with 13 bases left in between. This chain's CDR3 is CASSLSSGGDYGYTF. CDR3 DNA sequence: TGTGCCAGCAGCTTATCGTCCGGGGGGGACTATGGCTACACCTTC.

V gene TRBV28 combines with J gene TRBJ2-3; 9 bases align to TRBD1. Germline V lookup: CDR1 MDHEN, CDR2 SYDVKM. V shed 4 bases and J 7 bases; nucleotides not matched to a gene: 6. CDR3 size: 14 residues. For the CDR3, the DNA is TGTGCCAGCAGTTCACAGGGGGCGTTTAATACGCAGTATTTT. Amino acids: CASSSQGAFNTQYF.

The V call is TRBV9, the J call TRBJ1-4; the D gene is possibly TRBD1 (6 bases). This CDR3 region has 15 residues. The germline CDR1 and CDR2 sequences are SGDLS and YYNGEE. The V end was cut by 3 bases, the J end by 6 bases, with 15 bases between. The CDR3 bases are TGTGCCAGCAGCGCACACAGGGTCCCGGATGAAAAACTGTTTTTT. Encoded protein: CASSAHRVPDEKLFF.

This clonotype was picked up a small number of times. The gene calls are TRBV4-2 and TRBJ1-2; 8 bases are a match to TRBD1. Germline CDR1 and CDR2: LGHNA and YNFKEQ. This CDR3 is built from 16 residues. J was trimmed by 2 bases and V by 1 base; bases with no gene match: 6. The CDR3 here is CASSQAGGAGNYGYTF. CDR3 nucleotides: TGTGCCAGCAGCCAAGCAGGGGGCGCGGGAAACTATGGCTACACCTTC.

The CDR3 region has the DNA TGCAGCGTGGGAGTCGACTCTGGAAACACCATATATTTT. Translation gives CSVGVDSGNTIYF. This sequence joins TRBV29-1 and TRBJ1-3; no clear D. The CDR3 totals 13 residues. Germline assignment: CDR1 SQVTM and CDR2 ANQGSEA. With 6 bases removed from V and 0 bases from J, the gap between germline ends came to 9 bases. The full variable domain, with the rest looked up from reference TRBV29-1 and TRBJ1-3, is SAVISQKPSRDICQRGTSLTIQCQVDSQVTMMFWYRQQPGQSLTLIATANQGSEATYESGFVIDKFPISRPNLTFSTLTVSNMSPEDSSIYLCSVGVDSGNTIYFGEGSWLTVV.

The genes are TRBV20-1 and TRBJ1-2; D possibly corresponds to TRBD1 (6 bases). This CDR3 is 12 amino acids long. The germline CDR1 and CDR2 sequences are DFQATT and SNEGSKA (reference sequence). Trimming removed 4 bases from V and 7 bases from J, with 13 bases in between. This CDR3 reads CSATRTAGGYTF. CDR3 coding DNA: TGCAGTGCTACACGGACAGCCGGTGGCTACACCTTC.

The chain links TRBV7-2 to TRBJ2-3, with a weak D call TRBD2 (6 bases). The CDR3 runs to 16 residues. V lost 1 base to trimming and J lost 2 bases, with 13 bases between them. The germline CDR1 and CDR2 sequences are SGHTA and FQGNSA. The CDR3 here is CASSLGYAGNTDTQYF. CDR3 in DNA: TGTGCCAGCAGCTTAGGATACGCGGGAAACACAGATACGCAGTATTTT.

The chain carries TRBV29-1 and TRBJ2-6; 8 bases align to TRBD1. This CDR3 has 15 amino acids. Germline V gene lookup returns CDR1 SQVTM and CDR2 ANQGSEA. CDR3: CGIGQGSAGANVLTF. DNA for the CDR3: TGCGGCATAGGACAGGGTTCTGCTGGGGCCAACGTCCTGACTTTC.

The chain combines TRBV7-8 with TRBJ1-5, with TRBD1 as a possible D gene (6 bases). Looked up from germline, CDR1 is SGHVS and CDR2 is FQNEAQ. V was shortened by 1 base and J by 1 base, with 14 bases between the two germline ends. The CDR3 runs to 17 residues. Here the CDR3 reads CASSLGHIQGSNQPQHF. DNA of the CDR3: TGTGCCAGCAGCTTAGGACACATACAGGGAAGCAATCAGCCCCAGCATTTT.